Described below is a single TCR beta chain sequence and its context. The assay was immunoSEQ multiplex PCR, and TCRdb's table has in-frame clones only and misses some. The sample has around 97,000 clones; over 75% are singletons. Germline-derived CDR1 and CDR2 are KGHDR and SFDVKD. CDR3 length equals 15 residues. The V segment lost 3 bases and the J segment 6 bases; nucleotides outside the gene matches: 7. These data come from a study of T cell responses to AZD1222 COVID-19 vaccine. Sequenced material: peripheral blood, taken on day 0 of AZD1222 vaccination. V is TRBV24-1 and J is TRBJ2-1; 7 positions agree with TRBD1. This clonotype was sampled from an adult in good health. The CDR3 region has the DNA TGTGCCACCAGTGATGAGGGGGCGAGGGGCAATGAGCAGTTCTTC. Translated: CATSDEGARGNEQFF.